These 26 T cell receptor beta chains were sequenced from one sample in a study of T cells in women clearing cervical HPV infection. The method was immunoSEQ multiplex PCR; TCRdb's version includes in-frame clones alone and lacks a portion of them. The sample holds nearly 20,000 clones. The sample taken for sequencing was blood buffy coat. These receptors all come from a woman aged 18 to 75 with a cervical HPV16 infection that either progressed to CIN3+ or cleared (not recorded which).

Concerning this clone itself: The read gets to within 3 residues of the CDR3 end, and the germline J gene fills in the rest. This rearrangement joins TRBV19 to TRBJ2-7; TRBD1 matches 7 bases. This CDR3 spans 13 amino acids. V trimming: 6 bases; J trimming: 2 bases; junction bases outside the gene matches: 4. Germline CDR1 and CDR2: LNHDA and SQIVND (reference sequence). The CDR3 sequence is CASSRDSAYEQYF. Incomplete CDR3 DNA: TGTGCCAGTAGCCGGGACAGTGCCTACGAG.

Note on this clone: The read gets to within 3 residues of the CDR3 end, and the germline J gene fills in the rest. The chain carries TRBV28 and TRBJ2-3; D call uncertain. Between the trimmed V and J ends, which lost 3 bases and 1 base, there was a span of 8 bases. This CDR3 contains 14 residues. From germline, CDR1 is MDHEN and CDR2 SYDVKM. This chain's CDR3 is CASSFLSGTDTQYF. The sequenced CDR3 bases are TGTGCCAGCAGTTTTCTCTCGGGCACAGATACG.

Note on this clone: Sequencing ends 3 residues short of the CDR3 end; the germline J gene provides the rest. The rearrangement links TRBV7-1 to TRBJ2-3; 9 bases map to TRBD1. TRBV7-1 is an ORF for which the function is uncertain. CDR3 length: 20 amino acids. The J segment lost 2 bases and the V segment lost 3 bases, leaving 18 bases of the junction unmatched. The CDR3 sequence: CASSSQLTLPGTGNTDTQYF. The sequenced CDR3 bases are TGTGCCAGCAGCTCTCAACTGACCTTACCCGGGACAGGGAACACAGATACG.

Comment on this clone: The read halts 3 residues ahead of the CDR3 end, with the missing end drawn from the germline J gene. The chain joins TRBV18 to TRBJ2-4; tentatively, D is TRBD1 (7 bases). The CDR3 runs 15 residues. Looked up from germline, CDR1 is KGHSH and CDR2 is LQKENI. The DNA read from the CDR3 is TGTGCCAGCTCACCGGCTCAGGGGGGTTACAATGAT. This encodes CASSPAQGGYND. The whole CDR3 reads CASSPAQGGYNDQYF.

Note on this clone: The read halts 3 residues ahead of the CDR3 end, with the missing end drawn from the germline J gene. This sequence joins TRBV7-6 and TRBJ2-5; D is unresolved. The CDR3 loop spans 15 amino acids. Looked up from germline, CDR1 is SGHVS and CDR2 is FNYEAQ. With 5 bases removed from V and 5 bases from J, the gap between germline ends came to 18 bases. The CDR3 sequence: CASSQQNIRWETQYF. CDR3 DNA (partial): TGTGCCAGCAGCCAACAGAATATTAGATGGGAGACC.

As for this clone: The read ends 3 residues early relative to the CDR3; the germline J gene fills the gap. The genes are TRBV20-1 and TRBJ2-7; TRBD2 might be the D (6 bases). The CDR3 totals 14 residues. Trimming took off 5 bases at V and 3 bases at J, with 17 bases between the two ends. From germline, CDR1 is DFQATT and CDR2 SNEGSKA (reference sequence). Partial CDR3 DNA: TGCAGTGCTGCGGGGCCAGGGATAAGCTACGAG. Its translation is CSAAGPGISYE. The full CDR3 reads CSAAGPGISYEQYF.

CDR3 sequence: CASSYRGAGNTIYF. CDR3 DNA, as far as it was read: TGTGCCAGCAGTTACCGGGGGGCTGGAAACACC. This chain links TRBV6-2 or TRBV6-3 with TRBJ1-3; D is possibly TRBD1 (5 bases). The read terminates 3 residues before the CDR3 end, so the remaining end is supplied by the germline J gene. This CDR3 contains 14 residues. CDR1 MNHEY and CDR2 SVGEGT come from the germline V gene. Trimming removed 2 bases from V and 2 bases from J, with 7 bases in between.

In the case of this clone: The read falls 3 residues short of the CDR3 end, and the missing part is taken from the germline J gene. This chain connects TRBV4-2 to TRBJ1-1, with D possibly matching TRBD1 (6 bases). CDR1 is LGHNA, CDR2 YNFKEQ, per germline. The CDR3 has 15 amino acids. V shed 1 base and J shed 1 base, with 10 bases lying between them. Partial CDR3 DNA: TGTGCCAGCAGCCAAGTGCCCAGGGGGAACACTGAA. Encoded protein: CASSQVPRGNTE. The CDR3 reads in full as CASSQVPRGNTEAFF.

As to this clone: The CDR3 end is not reached by the read, which stops 3 residues before it; the germline J gene fills it in. The V and J genes are TRBV5-1 and TRBJ2-3; a weak D match, TRBD2 (5 bases). The CDR3 contains 15 residues. Trimming took off 0 bases at V and 1 base at J, with 9 bases between the two ends. Germline lookup yields CDR1 SGHRS and CDR2 YFSETQ. CDR3 residues: CASSLVGSGTDTQYF. CDR3 DNA, as far as it was read: TGCGCCAGCAGCTTGGTAGGTAGCGGCACAGATACG.

A note on this clone: Germline and junction disagree at one end, which may indicate a read error. From the germline J gene comes the end of the CDR3, since the read stops 3 residues before it. The genes are TRBV19 and TRBJ1-6; TRBD1 agrees at 9 bases. The CDR3 sequence is 20 residues long. Germline lookup yields CDR1 LNHDA and CDR2 SQIVND (reference sequence). CDR3 DNA, as far as it was read: TGTGCCAGTAGCGCAAGGGACAGGGTATCTCCGAGCTCCTACAATTCACCC. Its translation is CASSARDRVSPSSYNSP. The complete CDR3 sequence is CASSARDRVSPSSYNSPLHF.

Details on this clone: Read data end 3 residues before the CDR3 end; the end is taken from the germline J gene. The chain carries TRBV29-1 and TRBJ2-5; 8 bases agree with TRBD2. This CDR3 has 15 amino acids. Germline V gives CDR1 SQVTM, CDR2 ANQGSEA. With 2 bases clipped from V and 5 bases from J, the junction kept 10 bases outside the gene matches. The CDR3 spells CSVEYPGGTLETQYF. The covered CDR3 bases are TGCAGCGTTGAATATCCGGGGGGGACTCTGGAGACC.

In the case of this clone: The sample has other DNA sequences that encode this CDR3 too. CDR3 protein: CASSFYLAGRETQYF. The covered CDR3 bases are TGTGCCAGCAGCTTTTACTTGGCGGGGAGAGAGACC. The chain links TRBV7-9 to TRBJ2-5; a possible D gene is TRBD2 (6 bases). The CDR3 extends 3 residues past the end of the read, so its final part is completed from the germline J gene. The CDR3 covers 15 residues. Trimming left V 3 bases short and J 4 bases short, with 15 bases between. CDR1 SEHNR and CDR2 FQNEAQ come from the germline V gene (reference sequence). Variable domain in full (rest from reference TRBV7-9 and TRBJ2-5): DTGVSQNPRHKITKRGQNVTFRCDPISEHNRLYWYRQTLGQGPEFLTYFQNEAQLEKSRLLSDRFSAERPKGSFSTLEIQRTEQGDSAMYLCASSFYLAGRETQYFGPGTRLLVL.

Turning to this clone: The DNA ends 3 residues before the CDR3 does, and the rest of the CDR3 is filled in from the germline J gene. The chain carries TRBV4-2 and TRBJ1-1; the D is unclear. The V end lost 0 bases, the J end lost 1 base, and 9 bases lay between the germline ends. The V gene's germline CDR1 is LGHNA and CDR2 YNFKEQ. The CDR3 loop spans 15 amino acids. CDR3 region: CASSQESTTNTEAFF. The sequenced CDR3 bases are TGTGCCAGCAGCCAAGAGTCGACAACGAACACTGAA.

CDR3 sequence: CSARRTGIYEQYF. Incomplete CDR3 DNA: TGCAGTGCTAGAAGGACAGGGATCTACGAG. The rearrangement links TRBV20-1 to TRBJ2-7, with 8 bases lining up with TRBD1. Coverage ceases 3 residues before the CDR3 finishes, and the germline J gene fills in the end. The CDR3 runs 13 residues. Unmatched junction bases numbered 3, after V lost 2 bases and J lost 3 bases. The V gene's germline CDR1 is DFQATT and CDR2 SNEGSKA (reference sequence).

CDR3: CASSLDLLVSEAFF. The part of the CDR3 DNA that was read is TGCGCCAGCAGCTTGGATTTGTTAGTAAGTGAA. The rearrangement links TRBV5-1 to TRBJ1-1; D call uncertain. The DNA ends 3 residues before the CDR3 does, and the rest of the CDR3 is filled in from the germline J gene. Germline CDR1 reads SGHRS; CDR2 reads YFSETQ. The CDR3 sequence is 14 residues long. The V and J ends lost 0 bases and 7 bases respectively, with 13 bases between them.

This CDR3 is CASGGLAGNTGELFF. CDR3 DNA, as far as it was read: TGTGCCAGCGGGGGACTAGCGGGGAACACCGGGGAG. The chain is built from TRBV2 and TRBJ2-2; TRBD2 agrees at 12 bases. The read finishes 3 residues shy of the CDR3 end, and the germline J gene is used to complete it. Germline V lookup: CDR1 SNHLY, CDR2 FYNNEI. The CDR3 spans 15 residues. J was trimmed by 1 base and V by 8 bases; bases with no gene match: 2.

CDR3 DNA (partial): TGCGCCAGCAGCTTGATTGCGGGCGGCGGGGCAGACACCGGGGAG. It specifies CASSLIAGGGADTGE. The full CDR3 protein is CASSLIAGGGADTGELFF. V usage is TRBV5-1 and J usage is TRBJ2-2; D may be TRBD2 (6 bases). The observed sequence ends 3 residues before the CDR3 terminus, with the missing tail filled in from the germline J gene. The CDR3 loop spans 18 amino acids. Trimming pared 1 base from V and 3 bases from J, leaving 19 bases between. Germline V gene sequence: CDR1 SGHRS, CDR2 YFSETQ. The complete variable domain, with remaining parts taken from reference TRBV5-1 and TRBJ2-2, reads KAGVTQTPRYLIKTRGQQVTLSCSPISGHRSVSWYQQTPGQGLQFLFEYFSETQRNKGNFPGRFSGRQFSNSRSEMNVSTLELGDSALYLCASSLIAGGGADTGELFFGEGSRLTVL.

With regard to this clone: The read terminates 3 residues ahead of where the CDR3 ends, so the germline J gene completes it. The V gene is TRBV7-2, the J gene TRBJ2-1; 10 nucleotides align to TRBD2. Germline loops: CDR1 SGHTA, CDR2 FQGNSA. Trimming cost V 3 bases and J 2 bases; bases outside gene matches: 1. CDR3 length: 15 residues. The part of the CDR3 DNA that was read is TGTGCCAGCAGCTTGGGGACTAGCGCCTACAATGAG. Its protein is CASSLGTSAYNE. The CDR3 in full is CASSLGTSAYNEQFF.

This CDR3 is CSARDHRDGGYTF. The sequenced CDR3 bases are TGCAGTGCTAGAGATCACAGGGATGGTGGC. J is TRBJ1-2 and V is TRBV20-1; weak D call: TRBD1 (6 bases). The read ends 3 residues early relative to the CDR3; the germline J gene fills the gap. The CDR3 extends over 13 amino acids. Trimming left V 0 bases short and J 7 bases short, with 12 bases between. CDR1 DFQATT and CDR2 SNEGSKA come from the germline V gene (reference sequence).

CDR3 DNA (partial): TGTGCCAGCAGCTTAGGAGGGGTATCAGCCTATGGC. This codes for CASSLGGVSAYG. The full CDR3 protein is CASSLGGVSAYGYTF. The chain uses TRBV11-2 and TRBJ1-2; D is possibly TRBD1 (5 bases). The read ends 3 residues early relative to the CDR3; the germline J gene fills the gap. The CDR3 is made up of 15 amino acids. The V gene lost 1 base and the J gene lost 4 bases, with 13 bases spanning the gap. From germline, CDR1 is SGHAT and CDR2 FQNNGV.

As regards this clone: The read ends 3 residues before the CDR3 terminus; that terminus is restored from the germline J gene. This chain uses TRBV7-9 with TRBJ1-5; 8 nucleotides match TRBD1. This CDR3 contains 15 residues. CDR1 SEHNR and CDR2 FQNEAQ come from the germline V gene (reference sequence). V shed 3 bases, J shed 5 bases, and the junction held 6 bases outside the gene matches. CDR3 amino acids: CASSFGQGGDQPQHF. The part of the CDR3 DNA that was read is TGTGCCAGCAGCTTCGGACAGGGAGGCGATCAGCCC.

About this clone: The read ends 3 residues before the CDR3 terminus; that terminus is restored from the germline J gene. The V call is TRBV20-1, the J call TRBJ1-1, with D maybe TRBD1 (6 bases). Germline CDR1 DFQATT, CDR2 SNEGSKA (reference sequence). The CDR3 loop spans 14 amino acids. V was clipped by 0 bases and J by 6 bases, with 14 bases between them. The sequenced CDR3 bases are TGCAGTGCTAGAGAGCATCAGGGGAGGGCTGAA. The encoded protein is CSAREHQGRAE. The CDR3, in full, reads CSAREHQGRAEAFF.

Of note for this clone: The CDR3 is cut off 3 residues early in the read; its end comes from the germline J gene. This rearrangement joins TRBV18 to TRBJ2-1; 15 nucleotides agree with TRBD2. CDR3 length: 19 amino acids. Germline trimming cut 4 bases from V and 1 base from J; bases unmatched to any gene: 8. Looked up from germline, CDR1 is KGHSH and CDR2 is LQKENI. The sequenced CDR3 bases are TGTGCCAGCTCACAGCCGGGACTAGCGGGGGGCCGATCCTACAATGAG. Residues: CASSQPGLAGGRSYNE. The entire CDR3 is CASSQPGLAGGRSYNEQFF.

Comment on this clone: The read stops 3 residues short of the end of the CDR3; the missing end is completed from the germline J gene. The J gene is TRBJ2-5, the V gene TRBV18, with a possible D match to TRBD1 (5 bases). The CDR3 sequence is 16 residues long. Trimming left V 3 bases short and J 5 bases short, with 19 bases between. Germline V CDR1 and CDR2: KGHSH, LQKENI. CDR3 DNA, as far as it was read: TGTGCCAGCTCACCGTTGACCCAGGGCCTTTCGGAGACC. Translating gives CASSPLTQGLSET. The complete CDR3 sequence is CASSPLTQGLSETQYF.

The sequenced part of the CDR3 DNA is TGTGCCTGGAGTGACGGACAGGGGGCGTACGGGGAG. Translating it yields CAWSDGQGAYGE. The full CDR3 reads CAWSDGQGAYGELFF. The V call is TRBV30, the J call TRBJ2-2; 11 positions agree with TRBD1. The read ends 3 residues before the CDR3 terminus; that terminus is restored from the germline J gene. CDR3 length equals 15 residues. Germline V gene sequence: CDR1 GTSNPN, CDR2 SVGIG (reference sequence). V trimming: 1 base; J trimming: 7 bases; junction bases outside the gene matches: 5.

Turning to this clone: The read gets to within 3 residues of the CDR3 end, and the germline J gene fills in the rest. The gene calls are TRBV7-8 and TRBJ1-1, with a tentative D call TRBD1 (5 bases). Between the trimmed V and J ends, which lost 6 bases and 4 bases, there was a span of 21 bases. The germline CDR1 and CDR2 sequences are SGHVS and FQNEAQ. This CDR3 region has 16 residues. The part of the CDR3 DNA that was read is TGTGCCAGCAGTCAAAATACAGGCGGGGTTGGCACTGAA. It translates to CASSQNTGGVGTE. The CDR3 reads in full as CASSQNTGGVGTEAFF.